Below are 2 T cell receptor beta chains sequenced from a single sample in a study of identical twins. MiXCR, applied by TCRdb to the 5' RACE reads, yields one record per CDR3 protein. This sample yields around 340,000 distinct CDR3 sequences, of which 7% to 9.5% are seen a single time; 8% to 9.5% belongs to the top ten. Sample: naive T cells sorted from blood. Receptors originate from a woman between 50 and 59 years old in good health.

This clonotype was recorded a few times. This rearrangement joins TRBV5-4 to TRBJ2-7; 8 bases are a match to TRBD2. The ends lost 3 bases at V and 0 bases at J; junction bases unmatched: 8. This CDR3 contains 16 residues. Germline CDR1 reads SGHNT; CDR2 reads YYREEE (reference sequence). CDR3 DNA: TGTGCCAGCAGCTGGGGGGAGCGGGAGTTCTCCTACGAGCAGTACTTC. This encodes CASSWGEREFSYEQYF.

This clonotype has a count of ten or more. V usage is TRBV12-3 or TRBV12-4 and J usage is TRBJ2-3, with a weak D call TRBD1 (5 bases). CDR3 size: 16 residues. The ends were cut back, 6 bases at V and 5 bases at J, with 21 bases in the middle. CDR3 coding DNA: TGTGCCAGCAGAGCTCCGGACATGAGGCCGCGAGATACGCAGTATTTT. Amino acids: CASRAPDMRPRDTQYF.